This T cell receptor (beta chain) was sequenced in a study of shared clonotypes between healthy human individuals. Data came from immunoSEQ multiplex PCR; TCRdb stores just in-frame clones and leaves some out. The sample carries about 480,000 clones, roughly 85% recorded once. The length of the CDR3 is 17 residues. In germline, CDR1 is LGHNA, CDR2 YNFKEQ. V lost 0 bases to trimming and J lost 2 bases; unmatched junction nucleotides: 5. The material sequenced was PBMCs. This sequence was found in a woman between 40 and 55 years old in good health. Some clones in this sample may be carry-over from other donors' samples. V is TRBV4-2 and J is TRBJ2-5; 11 nucleotides align to TRBD2. DNA for the CDR3: TGTGCCAGCAGCCAAGACCTAACTAGCGGGAGACAAGAGACCCAGTACTTC. It yields the protein CASSQDLTSGRQETQYF.